The clone carrying this T cell receptor (beta chain) is a singleton in its sample. This sample was included in a study of T cell responses to AZD1222 COVID-19 vaccine. The ends lost 6 bases at V and 15 bases at J; junction bases unmatched: 16. The CDR3 is 16 residues long. In germline, CDR1 is MNHEY, CDR2 SVGEGT. Sequenced by immunoSEQ multiplex PCR; TCRdb stores in-frame clones only, minus some. This table has under 200,000 clones, approximately 95% appearing once. V usage is TRBV6-2 or TRBV6-3 and J usage is TRBJ2-1; TRBD2 matches 14 bases. The receptor was derived from an adult in good health. This specimen was peripheral blood, taken on day 0 of AZD1222 vaccination. The CDR3 region has the DNA TGTGCCAGCAGCCCTAGGGGGACTAGCGGGAGTTACCGTACGTTCTTC. Translation: CASSPRGTSGSYRTFF.